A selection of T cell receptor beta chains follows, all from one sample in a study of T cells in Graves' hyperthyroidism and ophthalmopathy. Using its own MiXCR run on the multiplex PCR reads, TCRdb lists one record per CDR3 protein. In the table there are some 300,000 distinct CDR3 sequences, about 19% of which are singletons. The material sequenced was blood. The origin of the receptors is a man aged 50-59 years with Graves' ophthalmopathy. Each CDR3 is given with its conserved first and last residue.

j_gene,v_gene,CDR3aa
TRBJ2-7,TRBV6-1,CASSPGGTGSHEQYF
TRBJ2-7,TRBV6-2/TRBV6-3,CASARTGDYEQYF
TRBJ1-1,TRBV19,CASSISGRNTEAFF
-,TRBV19,CASTLGQSDYNEQYF
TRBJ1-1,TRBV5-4,CASSLLVLRMNTEAFF
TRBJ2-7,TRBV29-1,CSAGGQGAGEQYF
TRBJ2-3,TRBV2,CASSHGLAGVRGGTDTQYF
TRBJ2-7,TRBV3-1,CASSERDSFYEQYF
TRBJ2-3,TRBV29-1,CSVEDRKRGIDTQYF
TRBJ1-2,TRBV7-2,CASSLAAARNGYTF
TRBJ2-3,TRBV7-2,CASSLGGRASTDTQYF
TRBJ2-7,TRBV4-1,CASSQTTGGPWDEQYF
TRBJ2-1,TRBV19,CASSKTVSYNEQFF
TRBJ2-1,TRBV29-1,CSGIAGGTFNEQFF
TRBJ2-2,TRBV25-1,CASRSDFSPNTGELFF
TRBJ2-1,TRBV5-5,CASTKRVGDRGRNEQFF
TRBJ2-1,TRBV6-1,CASSKLASSYNEQFF
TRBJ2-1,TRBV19,CASSIRGGNEQFF
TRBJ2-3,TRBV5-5,CASRPGTEDDTQYF
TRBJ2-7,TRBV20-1,CSARARSGQYF
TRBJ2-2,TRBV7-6,CASGGRPTGELFF
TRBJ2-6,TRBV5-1,CASSLVAGGSGANVLTF
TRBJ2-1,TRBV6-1,CASSGAGGLPLGNEQFF
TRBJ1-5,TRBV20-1,CSAQTGNSNQPQHF
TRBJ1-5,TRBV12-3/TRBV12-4,CASSTDLEMGVGQAYYSNQPQHF
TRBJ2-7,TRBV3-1,CASSRVGLAGGREQYF
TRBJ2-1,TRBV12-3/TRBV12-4,CASSKTGGGSNEQFF
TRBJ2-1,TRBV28,CASSLRLAAHTEQFF